This T cell receptor (beta chain) originates from a study of radiation and T cells in renal cell carcinoma. This clone was counted a single time. Method: immunoSEQ multiplex PCR; TCRdb's copy keeps in-frame clones and lacks some. This sample has 70,000 to 100,000 clones, with 82% found just once. Sample time point: baseline pretreatment blood. Sample treatment: 15 Gy SBRT to primary tumor, nephrectomy 4 weeks later. The CDR3 contains 15 residues. Per germline, CDR1 MRHNA and CDR2 SNTAGT. Trimming pared 0 bases from V and 2 bases from J, leaving 9 bases between. Sequencing used blood, obtained from a patient whose treatment included radiotherapy and nephrectomy. The chain combines TRBV6-4 with TRBJ2-3, with a tentative D call TRBD2 (6 bases). The receptor was derived from a man between 60 and 75 years old with renal cell carcinoma. Here the CDR3 reads CASSDSGGTTDTQYF. DNA for the CDR3: TGTGCCAGCAGTGACTCAGGCGGGACCACAGATACGCAGTATTTT.